Below, 6 T cell receptor beta chains from the same sample are listed, as sequenced in a study of control samples from healthy donors and cancer patients (dated by TCRdb to 2020 to 2022). The method behind the library was the immunoSEQ multiplex PCR assay. In its TCRdb copy, this immuneACCESS table keeps in-frame sequences only and misses some clones. Where compared with another copy, unresolved V genes explain less than half of these, and the others have no known cause. The sample has fewer than 500,000 clones on record, around 90% of them singletons. The ten largest account for 5% to 8% of the sample. Sequencing was done on a sample of PBMCs. These receptors all stem from a man aged 35-49 years with head and neck cancer.

The chain has TRBV5-5 and TRBJ1-2; D unresolved. Germline loops: CDR1 SGHKS, CDR2 YYEKEE (reference sequence). There are 16 residues in the CDR3. V was pared by 0 bases and J by 1 base, with 13 bases between. The CDR3 sequence: CASSLEGARDNYGYTF. The CDR3 DNA follows: TGTGCCAGCAGCTTGGAAGGAGCCAGAGATAACTATGGCTACACCTTC.

This sequence joins TRBV3-1 (or the pseudogene TRBV3-2) and TRBJ1-2; 8 bases map to TRBD1. Losses at the gene ends were 6 bases for V and 8 bases for J; bases not matched to a gene: 8. This CDR3 contains 13 residues. The germline gives CDR1 LGHDT, CDR2 YNNKEL (reference sequence). The CDR3 coding sequence is TGTGCCAGCAGAGCGGGACAGGAGTGGGGCTACACCTTC. As protein: CASRAGQEWGYTF.

About this clone itself: At the DNA level, this CDR3 is encoded by other sequences in the same sample as well. J is TRBJ2-4 and V is TRBV27; D may be TRBD2 (6 bases). V was pared by 3 bases and J by 9 bases, with 6 bases between. This CDR3 has 11 amino acids. Germline CDR1 and CDR2: MNHEY and SMNVEV (reference sequence). Written as DNA, the CDR3 is TGTGCCAGCAGTTTCGGGGGCATTCAGTACTTC. Encoded protein: CASSFGGIQYF.

This clone was seen only once. The chain uses TRBV7-9 and TRBJ2-1, with 10 bases lining up with TRBD1. CDR1 is SEHNR and CDR2 is FQNEAQ in the germline V gene (reference sequence). This CDR3 comprises 18 residues. V was pared by 1 base and J by 4 bases, with 10 bases of the junction left unmatched. CDR3 residues: CASSLGRIGTGVYNEQFF. CDR3 DNA: TGTGCCAGCAGCTTAGGGCGTATCGGGACAGGGGTTTACAATGAGCAGTTCTTC.

The chain links TRBV14 to TRBJ1-2; D is uncertain. This CDR3 contains 11 residues. V was pared by 10 bases and J by 6 bases, with 12 bases between. CDR1 is SGHDN and CDR2 is FVKESK in the germline V gene. CDR3 sequence reads: CAIYGIDGYTF. The CDR3 nucleotides are TGTGCCATATACGGGATCGATGGCTACACCTTC.

The J gene is TRBJ2-2, the V gene TRBV7-9, with 15 nucleotides matching TRBD2. Germline V gives CDR1 SEHNR, CDR2 FQNEAQ (reference sequence). The J segment lost 3 bases and the V segment lost 5 bases, leaving 7 bases of the junction unmatched. The CDR3 length is 18 residues. The CDR3 loop reads CASSRGLAGGFDTGELFF. The CDR3 DNA follows: TGTGCCAGCAGCCGAGGACTAGCGGGAGGGTTTGACACCGGGGAGCTGTTTTTT.